A selection of T cell receptor beta chains follows, all from one sample in a study of T cell responses to AZD1222 COVID-19 vaccine. Method: immunoSEQ multiplex PCR; TCRdb's copy keeps in-frame clones and lacks some. The data hold 130,000 or so clones, with around 94% observed a single time. The sample was peripheral blood, taken on day 0 of AZD1222 vaccination. The origin of the receptors is an adult in good health. The CDR3 runs from the conserved cysteine through the conserved F or W. The order of the fields is V gene, clone size, J gene, D gene, CDR3 protein, CDR3 DNA. D genes are given only for firm matches. Not all rows give a size; the values are once, few, many and, for expanded clones, a class.

>TRBV9|NA|TRBJ2-7|TRBD1
CASSKSGGAPYEQYF
TGTGCCAGCAGCAAATCAGGGGGCGCCCCCTACGAGCAGTACTTC
>TRBV7-8|NA|TRBJ2-1|NA
CASSLAGWAEQFF
TGTGCCAGCAGCTTAGCCGGCTGGGCTGAGCAGTTCTTC
>TRBV30|NA|TRBJ2-3|NA
CAWSVATDTQYF
TGTGCCTGGAGTGTAGCGACAGATACGCAGTATTTT
>TRBV4-1|NA|TRBJ1-1|NA
CASSQVITPTLWRNTEAFF
TGCGCCAGCAGCCAAGTTATTACCCCTACCTTATGGAGGAACACTGAAGCTTTCTTT
>TRBV7-9|once|TRBJ2-3|NA
CASSADTQYF
TGTGCCAGCAGCGCAGATACGCAGTATTTT
>TRBV28|once|TRBJ1-2|NA
CASSRRVTLFGYTF
TGTGCCAGCAGTCGAAGGGTTACTCTTTTCGGCTACACCTTC
>TRBV6-4|NA|TRBJ2-1|NA
CASSARAYNEQFF
TGTGCCAGCAGCGCCCGCGCTTACAATGAGCAGTTCTTC
>TRBV7-8|NA|TRBJ2-2|NA
CASSQIRNTGELFF
TGTGCCAGCAGCCAAATCCGGAACACCGGGGAGCTGTTTTTT
>TRBV13|NA|TRBJ2-1|NA
CASSLQGSGTYNEQFF
TGTGCCAGCAGCTTACAGGGGAGCGGCACCTACAATGAGCAGTTCTTC
>TRBV30|NA|TRBJ1-3|TRBD1
CAWNKQGSPGNTIYF
TGTGCCTGGAATAAACAGGGGTCCCCTGGAAACACCATATATTTT
>TRBV28|NA|TRBJ1-2|NA
CASSLSLPRGYTF
TGTGCCAGCAGTCTGAGCCTCCCGCGCGGCTACACCTTC
>TRBV19|once|TRBJ2-7|TRBD2
CASSPGTSGRAGGYEQYF
TGTGCCAGTAGTCCGGGGACTAGCGGGAGGGCCGGGGGATACGAGCAGTACTTC
>TRBV4-1|NA|TRBJ1-3|NA
CASSQRQSESFSGNTIYF
TGCGCCAGCAGCCAACGGCAGTCGGAGAGCTTCTCTGGAAACACCATATATTTT
>TRBV12-3/TRBV12-4|NA|TRBJ1-5|NA
CASSAQGNQPQHF
TGTGCCAGCAGCGCTCAGGGTAATCAGCCCCAGCATTTT
>TRBV11-3|NA|TRBJ1-2|NA
CASSSGPYGYTF
TGTGCCAGCAGCTCGGGACCCTATGGCTACACCTTC
>TRBV19|NA|TRBJ2-7|NA
CASSSRDNLRGQYF
TGTGCCAGTAGTTCCCGGGACAACCTCCGGGGTCAGTACTTC
>TRBV27|few|TRBJ1-1|NA
CASSFQAGLNTEAFF
TGTGCCAGCAGTTTCCAGGCAGGGCTAAACACTGAAGCTTTCTTT
>TRBV10-3|NA|TRBJ2-1|NA
CAIIRRGGNEQFF
TGTGCCATCATCCGCAGGGGTGGCAATGAGCAGTTCTTC
>TRBV7-8|few|TRBJ1-2|NA
CASSLEAGAEGNYGYTF
TGTGCCAGCAGCTTAGAGGCAGGGGCCGAGGGAAACTATGGCTACACCTTC
>TRBV29-1|once|TRBJ2-1|TRBD2
CSVEPGTSGSNEQFF
TGCAGCGTTGAACCCGGGACTAGCGGGAGCAATGAGCAGTTCTTC
>TRBV28|NA|TRBJ2-2|NA
CASRQGGNTGELFF
TGTGCCAGCAGGCAGGGAGGGAACACCGGGGAGCTGTTTTTT
>TRBV5-1|NA|TRBJ1-1|NA
CASSLAGWQAFF
TGCGCCAGCAGCTTGGCAGGGTGGCAAGCTTTCTTT
>TRBV5-1|once|TRBJ2-7|NA
CASSLVSSATSYEQYF
TGCGCCAGCAGCTTGGTTAGTAGCGCAACCTCCTACGAGCAGTACTTC
>TRBV7-9|NA|TRBJ1-5|NA
CASSLNRGMGNQPQHF
TGTGCCAGCAGCTTAAACCGGGGGATGGGCAATCAGCCCCAGCATTTT
>TRBV6-5|once|TRBJ1-1|TRBD1
CASSYQSGGLEAFF
TGTGCCAGCAGTTACCAGTCAGGGGGGCTAGAAGCTTTCTTT
>TRBV5-1|NA|TRBJ2-3|NA
CASSPGTSTDTQYF
TGCGCCAGCAGCCCCGGGACTAGCACAGATACGCAGTATTTT
>TRBV2|NA|TRBJ2-3|TRBD2
CASSAGTSGRDTQYF
TGTGCCAGCAGTGCCGGGACTAGCGGGAGGGATACGCAGTATTTT
>TRBV7-2|NA|TRBJ1-3|NA
CASSDKQGPFSGNTIYF
TGTGCCAGCAGCGATAAACAGGGACCCTTCTCTGGAAACACCATATATTTT
>TRBV11-2|NA|TRBJ2-2|TRBD2
CASSLGATSGSVGELFF
TGTGCCAGCAGCTTAGGGGCGACTAGCGGGAGTGTCGGGGAGCTGTTTTTT
>TRBV29-1|NA|TRBJ2-5|NA
CSVVGLQETQYF
TGCAGCGTTGTTGGACTTCAAGAGACCCAGTACTTC
>TRBV13|few|TRBJ1-1|NA
CASSYGIKGEAFF
TGTGCCAGCAGCTATGGGATCAAGGGTGAAGCTTTCTTT
>TRBV30|NA|TRBJ1-6|TRBD1
CAWSVVGTVNSPLHF
TGTGCCTGGAGTGTAGTCGGGACAGTCAATTCACCCCTCCACTTT
>TRBV19|NA|TRBJ2-3|NA
CASSAYGPSTDTQYF
TGTGCCAGTAGTGCCTACGGCCCTAGCACAGATACGCAGTATTTT
>TRBV23-1|NA|TRBJ1-5|NA
CASSQYSWQGSLPQPQHF
TGCGCCAGCAGTCAATACTCGTGGCAGGGTTCTCTACCTCAGCCCCAGCATTTT
>TRBV15|NA|TRBJ1-1|NA
CATTPGSWGTEAFF
TGTGCCACCACCCCCGGGTCGTGGGGCACTGAAGCTTTCTTT
>TRBV30|NA|TRBJ1-2|NA
CAWYGYTF
TGTGCCTGGTATGGCTACACCTTC
>TRBV6-2/TRBV6-3|NA|TRBJ2-3|TRBD1
CASSLYRDRGTDTQYF
TGTGCCAGCAGTCTTTACCGGGACAGGGGCACAGATACGCAGTATTTT
>TRBV19|NA|TRBJ1-1|NA
CASMPGPRVTEAFF
TGTGCCAGTATGCCGGGACCACGGGTCACTGAAGCTTTCTTT
>TRBV29-1|NA|TRBJ2-5|TRBD1
CSATGDPTRGTQYF
TGCAGCGCTACAGGGGACCCAACCCGCGGGACCCAGTACTTC
>TRBV7-2|NA|TRBJ2-1|NA
CASSLGLINEQFF
TGTGCCAGCAGCTTAGGACTCATCAATGAGCAGTTCTTC
>TRBV7-9|NA|TRBJ1-5|NA
CASSFTGNNQPQHF
TGTGCCAGCAGCTTTACCGGAAACAATCAGCCCCAGCATTTT
>TRBV7-2|NA|TRBJ1-6|NA
CASSLTRNNSPLHF
TGTGCCAGCAGCTTGACACGGAATAATTCACCCCTCCACTTT
>TRBV7-8|NA|TRBJ1-2|NA
CASSLAVGAGYGYTF
TGTGCCAGCAGCTTAGCGGTAGGGGCTGGCTATGGCTACACCTTC
>TRBV18|NA|TRBJ2-3|NA
CASSPPQRGLTDTQYF
TGTGCCAGCTCACCCCCACAGAGGGGATTGACAGATACGCAGTATTTT
>TRBV6-5|once|TRBJ1-5|NA
CASSWAPYEGPQHF
TGTGCCAGCAGTTGGGCACCTTATGAAGGGCCCCAGCATTTT
>TRBV7-9|NA|TRBJ2-1|NA
CASSLGDEQFF
TGTGCCAGCAGCTTAGGCGATGAGCAGTTCTTC
>TRBV6-6|NA|TRBJ2-3|TRBD1
CASSPGQGMGSLDTQYF
TGTGCCAGCAGTCCGGGACAGGGGATGGGGTCATTAGATACGCAGTATTTT
>TRBV6-2/TRBV6-3|NA|TRBJ2-7|NA
CASSYETRTGRVWEQYF
TGTGCCAGCAGTTATGAAACCCGGACAGGGAGGGTCTGGGAGCAGTACTTC
>TRBV27|once|TRBJ2-7|NA
CASSRPGDEQYF
TGTGCCAGCAGTCGCCCGGGGGACGAGCAGTACTTC
>TRBV21-1|NA|TRBJ1-2|NA
CASSKVRVGGYTF
TGTGCCAGCAGCAAAGTGAGGGTTGGCGGCTACACCTTC
>TRBV6-2/TRBV6-3|NA|TRBJ2-7|TRBD2
CASSYHATSGGYF
TGTGCCAGCAGTTACCACGCGACTAGCGGGGGGTACTTC
>TRBV2|NA|TRBJ1-6|NA
CASRGLVNSPLHF
TGTGCCAGCAGGGGGCTAGTTAATTCACCCCTCCACTTT
>TRBV6-5|few|TRBJ2-7|NA
CASSYSSASYEQYF
TGTGCCAGCAGTTACTCTTCAGCCTCCTACGAGCAGTACTTC
>TRBV25-1|NA|TRBJ1-2|TRBD1
CASRAGGANGYTF
TGTGCCAGCAGGGCAGGGGGCGCAAATGGCTACACCTTC